This T cell receptor (beta chain) was sequenced in a study of T cells in Graves' hyperthyroidism and ophthalmopathy. Study results and limitations: Stable hyperthyroidism was told apart from ophthalmopathy by a model built on 13 V-J features.

RNA transcripts provided the source from which TCR beta CDR3 regions were amplified. RT-PCR in the first round (using the HTBI primer set) targeted the TCR CDR3. TCRdb re-called the multiplex PCR reads through MiXCR, storing one row per CDR3 protein. The data contain 300,000 to 350,000 distinct CDR3 sequences, roughly 20% of them seen just once; the ten biggest clones take up around 54%. This clonotype has a count of ten or more. Its matching antigen is unknown. It was uncontrolled infection, other autoimmune disease, pregnancy or lactation that excluded patients. Fresh 10 ml peripheral blood yielded PBMCs. V shed 5 bases and J 4 bases; nucleotides not matched to a gene: 15. Germline values: CDR1 MDHEN, CDR2 SYDVKM. This CDR3 region has 19 residues.

Source material: blood. This chain joins TRBV28 and TRBJ2-3, with TRBD2 identical over 13 bases. This clonotype was obtained from a woman aged 45 to 65 with Graves' hyperthyroidism. The CDR3 region is CASSPWTSGSVSEADTQYF. CDR3 in DNA: TGTGCCAGCAGTCCTTGGACTAGCGGGAGTGTAAGTGAGGCAGATACGCAGTATTTT.